Listed below are T cell receptor beta chains from one sample, sequenced in a study of regulatory T cells in long-lasting Graves disease. TCRdb itself ran the multiplex PCR reads through MiXCR, one entry per CDR3 protein. This sample carries about 310,000 distinct CDR3 sequences, about a sixth of them seen once, and the ten largest clones take 35% to 45%. Sequencing was performed on peripheral blood mononuclear cells (PBMCs), taken at new diagnosis, from a patient treated with antithyroid drugs. The receptors originated from a female donor with Graves disease. The CDR3 runs from the conserved cysteine through the conserved F or W. D genes are given only for firm matches. Only some rows state a clone size, as once, few, many or a class for expanded clones.

size	D	V	J	CDR3	DNA
many	.	TRBV30	TRBJ1-6	CAWSLPYYSPLHF	TGTGCCTGGAGTCTCCCCTACTATTCACCCCTCCACTTT
many	TRBD2	TRBV9	TRBJ2-2	CASSVTSANTGELFF	TGTGCCAGCAGCGTAACTAGCGCGAACACCGGGGAGCTGTTTTTT
many	.	TRBV10-1	TRBJ2-7	CASSESGSYEQYF	TGCGCCAGCAGTGAATCGGGGTCCTACGAGCAGTACTTC
few	.	TRBV24-1	TRBJ2-1	CATSGGDNEQFF	TGTGCCACCAGTGGAGGGGACAATGAGCAGTTCTTC
many	.	TRBV20-1	TRBJ2-1	CSAKGLTYNEQFF	TGCAGTGCGAAGGGACTTACGTACAATGAGCAGTTCTTC
many	.	TRBV28	TRBJ2-7	CASGSPYEQYF	TGTGCCAGTGGTAGTCCCTACGAGCAGTACTTC
many	TRBD1	TRBV28	TRBJ1-5	CASSIVQGVGSNQPQHF	TGTGCCAGCAGTATTGTACAGGGGGTGGGTAGCAATCAGCCCCAGCATTTT
many	.	TRBV9	TRBJ1-1	CASSASPIGQFTEAFF	TGTGCCAGCAGCGCAAGTCCTATAGGACAGTTCACTGAAGCTTTCTTT
.	.	TRBV4-1	TRBJ1-5	CASSQDDGNSNQPQHF	TGCGCCAGCAGCCAAGATGACGGCAATAGCAATCAGCCCCAGCATTTT
many	TRBD2	TRBV11-2	TRBJ2-3	CASSYLAGVADTQYF	TGTGCCAGCAGCTACCTAGCGGGAGTAGCAGATACGCAGTATTTT
many	.	TRBV3-1	TRBJ1-3	CASSPWGGVRGNTIYF	TGTGCCAGCAGCCCATGGGGAGGTGTCCGTGGAAACACCATATATTTT
.	TRBD1	TRBV20-1	TRBJ1-4	CSASQGATNEKLFF	TGCAGTGCTAGTCAGGGGGCAACTAATGAAAAACTGTTTTTT
many	.	TRBV27	TRBJ2-1	CASRNINEQFF	TGTGCCAGCAGGAACATCAATGAGCAGTTCTTC
many	TRBD1	TRBV28	TRBJ1-1	CASRPYRGTEAFF	TGTGCCAGCCGGCCCTACAGGGGCACTGAAGCTTTCTTT
.	TRBD2	TRBV11-2	TRBJ2-5	CASSKGLAGGGKTQYF	TGTGCCAGCAGCAAAGGACTAGCGGGAGGGGGGAAGACCCAGTACTTC
many	TRBD2	TRBV27	TRBJ2-7	CASSYSGPTYEQYF	TGTGCCAGCAGTTATAGCGGGCCGACCTACGAGCAGTACTTC
many	TRBD2	TRBV27	TRBJ2-5	CASSLTSGRVETQYF	TGTGCCAGCAGTTTGACTAGCGGGAGGGTAGAGACCCAGTACTTC
many	TRBD2	TRBV12-5	TRBJ2-2	CASGGGTSGRAATGELFF	TGTGCTAGTGGTGGGGGGACTAGCGGGAGGGCCGCCACCGGGGAGCTGTTTTTT
many	.	TRBV28	TRBJ2-7	CASNGAGISTYEQYF	TGTGCCAGCAATGGGGCAGGGATAAGTACCTACGAGCAGTACTTC
many	.	TRBV28	TRBJ1-4	CASSAIPPDNEKLFF	TGTGCCAGCAGTGCCATTCCACCGGATAATGAAAAACTGTTTTTT
many	.	TRBV18	TRBJ1-6	CASSDRLQEPLHF	TGTGCCAGCTCTGACCGACTTCAAGAGCCCCTCCACTTT
many	.	TRBV20-1	TRBJ2-7	CSAASGDYEQYF	TGCAGTGCCGCGTCCGGGGACTACGAGCAGTACTTC
.	.	TRBV28	TRBJ1-4	CASSAGQANEKLFF	TGTGCCAGCAGTGCGGGACAAGCTAATGAAAAACTGTTTTTT
many	TRBD2	TRBV11-3	TRBJ2-1	CASSLSLAGVNEQFF	TGTGCCAGCAGCTTATCCCTAGCGGGGGTAAATGAGCAGTTCTTC
few	TRBD1	TRBV6-5	TRBJ2-2	CASSYRGQLTGELFF	TGTGCCAGCAGTTACCGGGGACAGCTCACCGGGGAGCTGTTTTTT
.	.	TRBV7-2	TRBJ1-5	CASSLSGGNQPQHF	TGTGCCAGCAGCTTATCAGGGGGCAATCAGCCCCAGCATTTT
few	.	TRBV9	TRBJ1-3	CASSVEGSGNTIYF	TGTGCCAGCAGCGTAGAAGGCTCTGGAAACACCATATATTTT
.	.	TRBV19	TRBJ1-3	CASSILAGNTIYF	TGTGCCAGTAGTATTCTAGCGGGAAACACCATATATTTT
many	TRBD2	TRBV29-1	TRBJ2-3	CSVAGRETPDTQYF	TGCAGCGTTGCAGGGCGGGAGACCCCAGATACGCAGTATTTT
.	TRBD2	TRBV20-1	TRBJ2-7	CSAGTSGIPYEQYF	TGCAGTGCTGGCACTAGCGGGATCCCCTACGAGCAGTACTTC
many	TRBD1	TRBV6-1	TRBJ1-3	CATIQGAGGNTIYF	TGTGCCACCATACAGGGGGCCGGAGGAAACACCATATATTTT
many	.	TRBV28	TRBJ1-4	CASSPAEGMGEKLFF	TGTGCCAGCAGTCCCGCCGAGGGTATGGGCGAAAAACTGTTTTTT
many	TRBD2	TRBV11-2	TRBJ2-1	CASSYCLPLLRGSDEQFF	TGTGCCAGCAGCTACTGCCTCCCCCTCTTGCGCGGGAGTGATGAGCAGTTCTTC
few	TRBD2	TRBV27	TRBJ2-3	CASGGTSGSVGDTQYF	TGTGCCAGCGGAGGGACTAGCGGGAGTGTGGGAGATACGCAGTATTTT